This entry concerns a single T cell receptor beta chain. The treatment here: randomized to nivolumab then ipilimumab (arm A) or the reverse (arm B). PBMC sorting kept live CD3+CD8+ cells without CD19 or CD56. The V segment lost 0 bases and the J segment 2 bases; nucleotides outside the gene matches: 5. The CDR3 totals 16 residues. Germline V gives CDR1 SEHNR, CDR2 FQNEAQ (reference sequence). The sample belongs to a study of sequential checkpoint blockade in melanoma. TCRdb's table, derived via immunoSEQ multiplex PCR, lists solely in-frame clones and lacks some. The sample yields 25,000 to 30,000 clones, 70% to 80% seen once.

The material was CD8+ T cells sorted from blood (inferred from file names), obtained from a patient given nivolumab and ipilimumab in sequence. V is TRBV7-9 and J is TRBJ2-7, with 9 bases that match TRBD1. The sequence derives from a human donor with melanoma. The CDR3: CASSLADRGLPYEQYF. CDR3 coding DNA: TGTGCCAGCAGCTTAGCCGACAGGGGGTTGCCCTACGAGCAGTACTTC.